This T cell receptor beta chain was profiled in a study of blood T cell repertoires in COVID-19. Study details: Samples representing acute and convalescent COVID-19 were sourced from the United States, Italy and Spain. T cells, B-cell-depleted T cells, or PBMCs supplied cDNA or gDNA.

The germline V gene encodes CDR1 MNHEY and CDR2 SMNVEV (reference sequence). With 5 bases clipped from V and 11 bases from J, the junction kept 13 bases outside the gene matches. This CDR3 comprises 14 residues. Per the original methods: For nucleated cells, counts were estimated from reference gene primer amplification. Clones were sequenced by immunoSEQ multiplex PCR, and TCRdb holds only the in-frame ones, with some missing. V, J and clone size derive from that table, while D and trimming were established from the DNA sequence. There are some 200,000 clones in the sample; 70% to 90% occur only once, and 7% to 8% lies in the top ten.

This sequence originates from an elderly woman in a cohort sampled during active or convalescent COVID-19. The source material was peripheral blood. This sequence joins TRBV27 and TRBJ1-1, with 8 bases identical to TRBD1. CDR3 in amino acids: CASSPVFTGGIAFF. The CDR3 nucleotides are TGTGCCAGCAGTCCAGTTTTTACAGGGGGGATCGCTTTCTTT.